The next 32 T cell receptor beta chains were all read from a single sample in a study of a mutant IDH1 vaccine in newly diagnosed glioma. These receptors' antigens are unknown. Generated by immunoSEQ multiplex PCR, the TCRdb table keeps only in-frame clones and is missing some. The table lists tens of thousands of clones, over 75% of them singletons, with 5% to 6.5% in the top ten. Time point meaning: week 47, end of study. Doses comprised 300 ug of mutant IDH1 20-mer peptide each, plus topical imiquimod. The input for sequencing was PBMCs, taken from a glioma patient whose treatment included an IDH1 peptide vaccine. The receptors originated from a man in his forties with glioma.

The rearrangement uses TRBV30 and TRBJ2-3, with no clear D. Germline-derived CDR1 and CDR2 are GTSNPN and SVGIG (reference sequence). V dropped 3 bases and J dropped 0 bases, with 4 bases sitting between them. This CDR3 comprises 12 residues. CDR3 sequence reads: CAWRESTDTQYF. The DNA of the CDR3 is TGTGCCTGGAGGGAAAGCACAGATACGCAGTATTTT.

The chain uses TRBV18 and TRBJ2-7, with TRBD1 matching 9 bases. V was clipped by 1 base and J by 2 bases; unmatched bases: 3. This CDR3 has 15 amino acids. CDR1 and CDR2 (germline): KGHSH, LQKENI. The CDR3 sequence is CASSPRDRVTYEQYF. CDR3 sequence (DNA): TGTGCCAGCTCACCACGGGACAGGGTGACCTACGAGCAGTACTTC. Full variable domain (outside the CDR3, taken from reference TRBV18 and TRBJ2-7): NAGVMQNPRHLVRRRGQEARLRCSPMKGHSHVYWYRQLPEEGLKFMVYLQKENIIDESGMPKERFSAEFPKEGPSILRIQQVVRGDSAAYFCASSPRDRVTYEQYFGPGTRLTVT.

The chain joins TRBV28 to TRBJ1-1; D might be TRBD1 (6 bases). CDR1 and CDR2 (germline): MDHEN, SYDVKM. V dropped 5 bases and J dropped 5 bases, with 24 bases sitting between them. The CDR3 has 17 amino acids. Written as DNA, the CDR3 is TGTGCCAGCAGTATTCCTCTTCAGCCGGGAAGGGGGACTGAAGCTTTCTTT. It codes for CASSIPLQPGRGTEAFF.

The rearrangement uses TRBV4-1 and TRBJ2-1; D is unclear. CDR1 MGHRA and CDR2 YSYEKL come from the germline V gene. V lost 0 bases and J lost 0, with 9 bases in between. The CDR3 covers 16 residues. CDR3 residues: CASSQDATPSYNEQFF. The CDR3 coding sequence is TGCGCCAGCAGCCAAGATGCCACCCCCTCCTACAATGAGCAGTTCTTC.

The gene calls are TRBV5-1 and TRBJ2-1, with a possible D match to TRBD2 (5 bases). CDR1 is SGHRS and CDR2 is YFSETQ in the germline V gene. Trimming stripped 3 bases from V and 3 bases from J, with 7 bases between. This CDR3 region has 13 residues. CDR3 protein: CASSWENYNEQFF. In DNA form, the CDR3 reads TGCGCCAGCAGCTGGGAGAACTACAATGAGCAGTTCTTC.

This chain uses TRBV30 with TRBJ2-1; TRBD1 is a possible D gene (5 bases). CDR1 and CDR2 from the germline V gene are GTSNPN and SVGIG (reference sequence). This CDR3 spans 14 amino acids. V shed 2 bases and J shed 5 bases, with 13 bases lying between them. The CDR3 loop is CAWSLGAYDNEQFF. As DNA, the CDR3 is TGTGCCTGGAGTCTAGGGGCGTACGACAATGAGCAGTTCTTC.

The rearrangement links TRBV7-2 to TRBJ1-2; possibly TRBD1 for D (5 bases). The ends were cut back, 2 bases at V and 3 bases at J, with 16 bases in the middle. This CDR3 comprises 16 residues. Germline assignment: CDR1 SGHTA and CDR2 FQGNSA. The CDR3 bases are TGTGCCAGCAGCTTACACACAGGTACGAGGGACTATGGCTACACCTTC. Its protein product is CASSLHTGTRDYGYTF.

By its share, this clone is medium-sized. The chain combines TRBV10-3 with TRBJ1-2; maybe TRBD1 (6 bases). V was shortened by 7 bases and J by 6 bases, with 9 bases between the two germline ends. The CDR3 is 11 residues long. Germline CDR1 reads ENHRY; CDR2 reads SYGVKD. CDR3 loop: CAITTGHGYTF. The CDR3 bases are TGTGCCATCACGACAGGACATGGCTACACCTTC.

This rearrangement joins TRBV11-2 to TRBJ1-4, with D possibly matching TRBD1 (5 bases). V was cut by 5 bases and J by 0 bases, with 10 bases left in between. The CDR3 covers 15 residues. Germline CDR1 SGHAT, CDR2 FQNNGV. The CDR3: CASSLGGSTNEKLFF. CDR3 bases: TGTGCCAGCAGCCTGGGGGGGTCAACTAATGAAAAACTGTTTTTT.

This clone was picked up a small number of times. The chain combines TRBV7-2 with TRBJ1-2; 10 nucleotides line up with TRBD1. The CDR3 has 16 residues. The V segment lost 5 bases and the J segment 8 bases; nucleotides outside the gene matches: 14. In germline, CDR1 is SGHTA, CDR2 FQGNSA. CDR3 amino acids: CASSPGPGQGRRGYTF. The DNA of the CDR3 is TGTGCCAGCAGCCCCGGACCGGGACAGGGGCGTAGGGGCTACACCTTC.

The gene calls are TRBV9 and TRBJ1-4; no definite D call. This CDR3 region has 15 residues. V dropped 3 bases and J dropped 0 bases, with 9 bases sitting between them. Germline CDR1 is SGDLS and CDR2 is YYNGEE. Written as DNA, the CDR3 is TGTGCCAGCAGCGGTGGGTGGTCAACTAATGAAAAACTGTTTTTT. Translating gives CASSGGWSTNEKLFF.

The genes are TRBV18 and TRBJ2-3; a weak D match, TRBD2 (6 bases). The CDR3 has 17 residues. Trimming left V 3 bases short and J 2 bases short, with 18 bases between. CDR1 and CDR2 (germline): KGHSH, LQKENI. CDR3 nucleotide sequence: TGTGCCAGCTCACCTTCCCCCGGACTACCAATCACAGATACGCAGTATTTT. Protein product: CASSPSPGLPITDTQYF.

The chain carries TRBV19 and TRBJ1-2; 10 bases are a match to TRBD1. The CDR3 has 15 amino acids. Germline lookup yields CDR1 LNHDA and CDR2 SQIVND (reference sequence). V lost 7 bases to trimming and J lost 4 bases; unmatched junction nucleotides: 9. CDR3 sequence: CASIRRDRGIYGYTF. CDR3 DNA sequence: TGTGCCAGTATTCGCCGGGACAGGGGAATCTATGGCTACACCTTC.

The rearrangement links TRBV30 to TRBJ2-7, with D hard to call. This CDR3 has 15 residues. Germline CDR1 reads GTSNPN; CDR2 reads SVGIG (reference sequence). V was pared by 0 bases and J by 1 base, with 13 bases between. CDR3 in amino acids: CAWSVRSGSSYEQYF. The CDR3 DNA sequence: TGTGCCTGGAGTGTAAGGTCAGGTTCGTCCTACGAGCAGTACTTC.

Regarding this clone: Relative to the germline gene, one junction end is altered; a read error may explain this. The rearrangement joins TRBV7-7 to TRBJ2-3; tentatively, D is TRBD1 (6 bases). CDR1 and CDR2 (germline): SSHAT, FNYEAQ (reference sequence). There are 16 residues in the CDR3. The CDR3 sequence: CASSLGWTAATDTQYF. CDR3 nucleotides: TGTGCTAGCAGCTTAGGATGGACAGCCGCCACAGATACGCAGTATTTT. The entire variable domain, with the rest obtained from reference TRBV7-7 and TRBJ2-3, is as follows: GAGVSQSPRYKVTKRGQDVTLRCDPISSHATLYWYQQALGQGPEFLTYFNYEAQPDKSGLPSDRFSAERPEGSISTLTIQRTEQRDSAMYRCASSLGWTAATDTQYFGPGTRLTVL.

The CDR3 region has the DNA TGTGCCAGCAGCTCAGGGGCGTGGGGCGGAAGACAAGAGACCCAGTACTTC. Translated: CASSSGAWGGRQETQYF. J is TRBJ2-5 and V is TRBV11-2; tentatively, D is TRBD1 (6 bases). The V gene's germline CDR1 is SGHAT and CDR2 FQNNGV. The CDR3 is made up of 17 amino acids. V lost 4 bases and J lost 2, with 20 bases in between.

This clone has only a few counts. J is TRBJ1-6 and V is TRBV30; 7 bases map to TRBD1. CDR3 size: 15 residues. Germline lookup yields CDR1 GTSNPN and CDR2 SVGIG (reference sequence). J lost 6 bases, V lost 3 bases, and 8 bases had no gene match. DNA of the CDR3: TGTGCCTGGAGCGTCGGGACAGCGTTTAATTCACCCCTCCACTTT. It codes for CAWSVGTAFNSPLHF.

This clone was seen only once. This sequence joins TRBV5-1 and TRBJ1-2, with 12 bases fitting TRBD1. J gave up 7 bases and V 4 bases, and 5 bases lay outside the gene matches. The germline V gene encodes CDR1 SGHRS and CDR2 YFSETQ. This CDR3 is 14 amino acids long. CDR3: CASSPGQGARGYTF. The CDR3, as DNA: TGCGCCAGCAGCCCGGGACAGGGGGCGCGTGGCTACACCTTC.

Here the CDR3 DNA reads TGTGCCAGCAGCCGACAGGGAAACCAAGAGACCCAGTACTTC. The encoded protein is CASSRQGNQETQYF. The chain has TRBV6-5 and TRBJ2-5; 7 bases align to TRBD1. J was trimmed by 0 bases and V by 6 bases; bases with no gene match: 4. The CDR3 is 14 amino acids. Germline V gives CDR1 MNHEY, CDR2 SVGAGI.

The genes are TRBV4-3 and TRBJ1-4; tentatively, D is TRBD1 (6 bases). The CDR3 runs to 14 residues. Per germline, CDR1 LGHNA and CDR2 YSLEER. V was pared by 4 bases and J by 7 bases, with 13 bases between. CDR3 region: CASSLFKGGEKLFF. In nucleotides, the CDR3 is TGCGCCAGCAGCCTATTTAAAGGGGGTGAAAAACTGTTTTTT.

The J gene is TRBJ2-6, the V gene TRBV5-6; D gene unclear. CDR1 and CDR2 (germline): SGHDT, YYEEEE. V shed 4 bases and J shed 0 bases, with 5 bases lying between them. CDR3 length equals 14 residues. The DNA of the CDR3 is TGTGCCAGCAGCGCCAACTCTGGGGCCAACGTCCTGACTTTC. Amino acid sequence: CASSANSGANVLTF.

The chain recombines TRBV7-9 with TRBJ1-4, with 9 positions matching TRBD1. The CDR3 contains 15 residues. From germline, CDR1 is SEHNR and CDR2 FQNEAQ (reference sequence). The J segment lost 5 bases and the V segment lost 6 bases, leaving 7 bases of the junction unmatched. CDR3 DNA: TGTGCCAGCAGGAACTCCGGGACAGGGAATGAAAAACTGTTTTTT. Amino acid sequence: CASRNSGTGNEKLFF.

The chain joins TRBV7-8 to TRBJ2-2, with TRBD2 matching over 8 bases. The CDR3 is 15 residues long. The germline V gene encodes CDR1 SGHVS and CDR2 FQNEAQ. V lost 7 bases to trimming and J lost 7 bases; unmatched junction nucleotides: 11. CDR3 protein: CASTRKREFGGELFF. The CDR3 coding sequence is TGTGCCAGCACCCGGAAGCGGGAGTTTGGCGGGGAGCTGTTTTTT.

The chain is built from TRBV4-2 and TRBJ2-7, with D perhaps TRBD2 (5 bases). Deletions cut 4 bases from V and 3 bases from J, with 10 bases between. The CDR3 length is 13 residues. Germline CDR1 and CDR2: LGHNA and YNFKEQ. CDR3 nucleotide sequence: TGTGCCAGCAGCCGGGAGATGTACTACGAGCAGTACTTC. It is translated as CASSREMYYEQYF.

This rearrangement joins TRBV5-6 to TRBJ1-1, with 8 bases lining up with TRBD1. CDR1 is SGHDT and CDR2 is YYEEEE in the germline V gene. The CDR3 runs to 16 residues. The junction had 9 bases not matched to a gene; V was cut back by 2 bases and J by 3 bases. The CDR3 sequence: CASSFLRDRRDTEAFF. CDR3 nucleotides: TGTGCCAGCAGCTTCTTACGGGACAGGCGAGACACTGAAGCTTTCTTT.

The rearrangement links TRBV30 to TRBJ2-7; TRBD2 agrees at 8 bases. Germline assignment: CDR1 GTSNPN and CDR2 SVGIG (reference sequence). V lost 4 bases to trimming and J lost 2 bases; unmatched junction nucleotides: 13. This CDR3 has 16 amino acids. CDR3 DNA: TGTGCCTGGAACCCGGGGGGGGCGGGGCGAACCTACGAGCAGTACTTC. Protein sequence: CAWNPGGAGRTYEQYF.

The rearrangement uses TRBV7-9 and TRBJ2-2, with D unresolved. The germline V gene has CDR1 SEHNR and CDR2 FQNEAQ (reference sequence). The CDR3 is 14 residues long. Trimming left V 5 bases short and J 2 bases short, with 9 bases between. The CDR3 nucleotides are TGTGCCAGCAGCCCGGGCCAAAACACCGGGGAGCTGTTTTTT. This codes for CASSPGQNTGELFF.

CDR3 protein: CASILVRTANTEAFF. DNA of the CDR3: TGTGCCAGCATCCTAGTCAGGACAGCGAACACTGAAGCTTTCTTT. This chain uses TRBV6-1 with TRBJ1-1, with D perhaps TRBD1 (6 bases). V lost 7 bases and J lost 1, with 16 bases in between. This CDR3 region has 15 residues. Germline CDR1 MNHNS, CDR2 SASEGT.

This clone came up a few times. The chain joins TRBV19 to TRBJ1-3, with D possibly matching TRBD1 (6 bases). Trimming removed 6 bases at V and 0 bases at J, with 12 bases between. Per the germline V gene, CDR1 is LNHDA and CDR2 is SQIVND (reference sequence). The CDR3 contains 15 residues. CDR3: CASRLDRSSGNTIYF. The CDR3 DNA reads TGTGCCAGTAGGCTCGACAGGAGCTCTGGAAACACCATATATTTT.

The gene calls are TRBV18 and TRBJ1-1; D may be TRBD1 (5 bases). This CDR3 contains 14 residues. Trimming cost V 2 bases and J 4 bases, with 11 bases left between them. Germline loops: CDR1 KGHSH, CDR2 LQKENI. In DNA, the CDR3 is TGTGCCAGCTCACCAAATGGGCAGGGCACTGAAGCTTTCTTT. Residues: CASSPNGQGTEAFF.

V is TRBV5-5 and J is TRBJ1-4; D remains unclear. Germline V gene lookup returns CDR1 SGHKS and CDR2 YYEKEE (reference sequence). The CDR3 is 14 amino acids. Trimming pared 0 bases from V and 4 bases from J, leaving 7 bases between. In DNA form, the CDR3 reads TGTGCCAGCAGCTTGGGGCAGTATAATGAAAAACTGTTTTTT. Translated, it gives CASSLGQYNEKLFF.

V and J are TRBV4-3 and TRBJ2-1; D unresolved. The CDR3 has 17 residues. CDR1 and CDR2 from the germline V gene are LGHNA and YSLEER. With 0 bases removed from V and 3 bases from J, the gap between germline ends came to 15 bases. The CDR3 DNA is TGCGCCAGCAGCCAAGAGTTTGGTGGTTGGGTCTACAATGAGCAGTTCTTC. It encodes CASSQEFGGWVYNEQFF.